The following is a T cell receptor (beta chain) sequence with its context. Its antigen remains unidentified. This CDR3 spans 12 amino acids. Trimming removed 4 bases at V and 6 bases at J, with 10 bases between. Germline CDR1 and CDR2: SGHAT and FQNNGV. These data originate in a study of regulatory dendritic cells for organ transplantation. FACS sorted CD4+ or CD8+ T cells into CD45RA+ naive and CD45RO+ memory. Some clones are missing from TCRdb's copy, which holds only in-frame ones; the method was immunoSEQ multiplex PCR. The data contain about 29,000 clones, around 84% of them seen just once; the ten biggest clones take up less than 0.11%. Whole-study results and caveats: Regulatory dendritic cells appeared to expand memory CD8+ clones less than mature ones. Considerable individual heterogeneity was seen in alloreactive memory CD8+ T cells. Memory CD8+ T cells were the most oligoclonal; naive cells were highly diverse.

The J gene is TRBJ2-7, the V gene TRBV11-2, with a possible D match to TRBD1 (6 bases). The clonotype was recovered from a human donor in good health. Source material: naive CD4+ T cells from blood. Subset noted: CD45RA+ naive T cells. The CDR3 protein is CASSSRGPEQYF. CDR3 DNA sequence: TGTGCCAGCAGCTCCAGGGGCCCCGAGCAGTACTTC.